This T cell receptor beta chain appears in the sequencing data of a study of cytomegalovirus exposure and HLA in healthy donors. In the study overall: The roughly 110 validation repertoires matched the 500 to 750 first-cohort repertoires in platform, a later analysis reported.

Points from the study as a whole: In vitro checks showed that three CMV-associated chains really do target CMV antigens.

A remark on this clone: No antigen is known for it.

This CDR3 contains 14 residues. V trimming: 4 bases; J trimming: 6 bases; junction bases outside the gene matches: 6. Repertoires were generated with immunoSEQ multiplex PCR, while TCRdb's copy carries only in-frame clones and drops some. The sample has 200,000 to 250,000 clones; around four fifths are singletons. The V gene is TRBV5-7, the J gene TRBJ1-4; 7 nucleotides agree with TRBD1. TRBV5-7 is an open reading frame whose function is uncertain. This clonotype was obtained from a woman aged 18-29 years in good health and CMV-seronegative. The sequenced sample consisted of PBMCs. The CDR3 DNA reads as TGTGCCAGCAGCCCCGGGACAGCACATGAAAAACTGTTTTTT. Amino acids: CASSPGTAHEKLFF.